This TCR beta chain was sequenced in a study of T cells in localized non-small cell lung cancer. Study conclusions and caveats: T cell clonality was highest in uninvolved adjacent lung, above tumor. Overall survival was longer when the density of T cells in the blood was higher.

The data were produced by immunoSEQ multiplex PCR, yet TCRdb's version contains in-frame clones alone and is incomplete. This sample has roughly 40,000 clones; approximately 88% occur once, and the top ten carry approximately 2.6%. Concerning this clone itself: Its matching antigen is unknown.

Germline-derived CDR1 and CDR2 are MGHRA and YSYEKL. Trimming removed 0 bases from V and 3 bases from J, with 11 bases in between. The CDR3 covers 15 residues. The rearrangement uses TRBV4-1 and TRBJ1-1; D is ambiguous. Specimen: peripheral blood, collected before any cancer treatment. This receptor was obtained from a woman between 35 and 75 years old with stage I lung adenocarcinoma. This chain's CDR3 is CASSQDWTRDTEAFF. In DNA form, the CDR3 reads TGCGCCAGCAGCCAAGATTGGACTAGGGACACTGAAGCTTTCTTT.